This T cell receptor beta chain was profiled in a study of T cell responses to AZD1222 COVID-19 vaccine. Overall study findings and caveats: In a largely white British group with more females than males, clonal diversity was possibly underestimated. Repertoire sampling was restricted to post-peak T cell response timepoints. Spike-wide coverage was observed for vaccine-associated CD4 TCRs, with dominant responses at 160-218 and 743-854.

Method: immunoSEQ multiplex PCR; TCRdb's copy keeps in-frame clones and lacks some. This table has 150,000 to 200,000 clones, 94% appearing once. The CDR3 runs to 15 residues. V trimming: 8 bases; J trimming: 7 bases; junction bases outside the gene matches: 12. The germline CDR1 and CDR2 sequences are MDHEN and SYDVKM. As concerns this clone: What it binds is not known.

This sample comprised peripheral blood, obtained 28 days after the second AZD1222 dose. The rearrangement uses TRBV28 and TRBJ1-5; 9 bases fit TRBD1. The source of this sequence is an adult who received the AZD1222 COVID-19 vaccine. CDR3 sequence: CASWSPGQGFQPQHF. Written as DNA, the CDR3 is TGTGCCAGCTGGTCACCGGGACAGGGTTTCCAGCCCCAGCATTTT. Variable domain in full (rest from reference TRBV28 and TRBJ1-5): DVKVTQSSRYLVKRTGEKVFLECVQDMDHENMFWYRQDPGLGLRLIYFSYDVKMKEKGDIPEGYSVSREKKERFSLILESASTNQTSMYLCASWSPGQGFQPQHFGDGTRLSIL.